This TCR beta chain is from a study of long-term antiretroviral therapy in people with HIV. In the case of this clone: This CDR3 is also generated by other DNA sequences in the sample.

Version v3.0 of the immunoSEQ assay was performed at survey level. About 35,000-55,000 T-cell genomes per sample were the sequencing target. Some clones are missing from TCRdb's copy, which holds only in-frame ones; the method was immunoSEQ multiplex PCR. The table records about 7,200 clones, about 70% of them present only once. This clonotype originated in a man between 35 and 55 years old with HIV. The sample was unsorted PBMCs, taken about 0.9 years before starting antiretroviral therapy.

For the CDR3, the DNA is TGTGCCACCAGCAGTGACACCGGGGAGCTGTTTTTT. It is translated as CATSSDTGELFF. The V and J genes are TRBV15 and TRBJ2-2, with unresolved D. CDR3 size: 12 residues. The germline V gene has CDR1 LNHNV and CDR2 YYDKDF (reference sequence). With 3 bases removed from V and 3 bases from J, the gap between germline ends came to 2 bases.